This entry describes one T cell receptor beta chain. What it binds is not known. This sample is part of a study of early stage breast cancer tumors. Overall study context: About 80% of the 16 invasive tumors were ER+, PR+ and HER2-. Points from the study as a whole: Comparing each tissue with blood distinguished tumor from normal in most of the 16 patients.

Losses at the gene ends were 3 bases for V and 0 bases for J; bases not matched to a gene: 10. CDR3 length: 17 residues. Germline assignment: CDR1 SGDLS and CDR2 YYNGEE. Each sample had two DNA replicates, about 0.5 ug blood or around 1.4 ug tissue. Data came from immunoSEQ multiplex PCR; TCRdb stores just in-frame clones and leaves some out. Of tens of thousands of clones listed, around 80% are singletons. The sequenced material came from blood. The chain links TRBV9 to TRBJ1-1, with 8 positions matching TRBD1. This TCR came from a person aged 40-50 years with breast cancer. CDR3 in DNA: TGTGCCAGCAGCGCACCGACAGGGGCGCTTGTGAACACTGAAGCTTTCTTT. This sequence encodes CASSAPTGALVNTEAFF.